The TCR beta chain under discussion was sequenced for a study of early T cells in non-severe SARS-CoV-2 infection. This CDR3 spans 15 amino acids. CDR1 is SGHVS and CDR2 is FNYEAQ in the germline V gene. Deletions cut 4 bases from V and 5 bases from J, with 14 bases between. TCRdb ran MiXCR on the 5' RACE reads and lists one entry per CDR3 protein. The sample records about 110,000 distinct CDR3 sequences, around 10% being singletons. This clonotype appeared a few times. Source material: whole blood. The chain has TRBV7-6 and TRBJ1-4, with D possibly matching TRBD1 (5 bases). The clonotype originates from an adult who was a healthcare worker with PCR-confirmed SARS-CoV-2 infection or an uninfected control (not recorded which). CDR3 sequence (DNA): TGTGCCAGCAGCTACCAGGGTACGCTGAATGAAAAACTGTTTTTT. Residues: CASSYQGTLNEKLFF.